This is a list of T cell receptor beta chains from one sample in a study of T-cell memory formation after mild COVID-19. TCRdb reprocessed the 5' RACE reads with MiXCR, giving one entry per CDR3 protein. Of some 330,000 distinct CDR3 sequences in the sample, approximately 21% were seen once. The specimen sequenced was PBMCs or a T cell subset sorted from them (not recorded which). Receptor source: an adult woman who had mild COVID-19 (a few samples of this study predate the infection). Cell type and time point are not known. CDR3s include the opening cysteine and the closing phenylalanine or tryptophan. D genes are given only for firm matches. Expanded clones are given a class, and other clones once, few, many or no size at all.

CDR3nt	CDR3aa	len	d_gene	v_gene	j_gene	abundance
TGTGCCAGCAGCGGCGGGAGATTTTCAGATACGCAGTATTTT	CASSGGRFSDTQYF	14	TRBD2	TRBV7-9	TRBJ2-3	NA
TGTGCCAGAAAACCCCGGGCTACTAGCACAGATACGCAGTATTTT	CARKPRATSTDTQYF	15	NA	TRBV21-1	TRBJ2-3	NA
TGTGCCAGCAGTTTAGTTGGACAGGGCTATTCTAGCGGGAGTAATTTCGATGCGCAGTATTTT	CASSLVGQGYSSGSNFDAQYF	21	TRBD2	TRBV28	TRBJ2-3	few
TGTGCCAGCAGCCCGCCAAGCACAGATACGCAGTATTTT	CASSPPSTDTQYF	13	NA	TRBV18	TRBJ2-3	many
TGTGCCAGCAGCCAAGAACAGACAGGGCTCGATGGCTACACCTTC	CASSQEQTGLDGYTF	15	TRBD1	TRBV4-2	TRBJ1-2	NA
TGTGCCAGCAGCTTTGGGGACGGGGCATACAATGAGCAGTTCTTC	CASSFGDGAYNEQFF	15	NA	TRBV7-3	TRBJ2-1	NA
TGCAGTGCCACCCAGGGAAGGGCTGAAGCTTTCTTT	CSATQGRAEAFF	12	NA	TRBV20-1	TRBJ1-1	NA
TGTGCCAGCAGTTACTCCGGGGTAGACTCCTACGAGCAGTACTTC	CASSYSGVDSYEQYF	15	NA	TRBV6-5	TRBJ2-7	few
TGTGCCAGCAGTGAAGAGGCGGCGCGGAACACTGAAGCTTTCTTT	CASSEEAARNTEAFF	15	NA	TRBV2	TRBJ1-1	few
TGCGCCACCACAACGATGACAGGGAACACTGAAGCTTTCTTT	CATTTMTGNTEAFF	14	NA	TRBV5-1	TRBJ1-1	few
TGCGCCAGCAGCCCCCCCGGGACTAGCGGCACAGATACGCAGTATTTT	CASSPPGTSGTDTQYF	16	TRBD2	TRBV5-1	TRBJ2-3	many
TGTGCCAGCAAATCTTCTTTCCCCAACACTGAAGCTTTCTTT	CASKSSFPNTEAFF	14	NA	TRBV2	TRBJ1-1	NA
TGCGCCAGCAGCTTGAATCCTGGGGCAGGGACCCTCTCCTACAATGAGCAGTTCTTC	CASSLNPGAGTLSYNEQFF	19	NA	TRBV5-1	TRBJ2-1	NA
TGTGCCAGCAGTCTCCACGGTATGGATACGCAGTATTTT	CASSLHGMDTQYF	13	NA	TRBV12-3/TRBV12-4	TRBJ2-3	NA
TGTGCCAGCAGCTTACCCCTCGAGGGCAGGGGGATAGGCGAGCAGTACTTC	CASSLPLEGRGIGEQYF	17	TRBD1	TRBV7-9	TRBJ2-7	NA
TGTGCCACCAGTGATTCCTCGACAGGGAGGTACGAGCAGTACTTC	CATSDSSTGRYEQYF	15	NA	TRBV24-1	TRBJ2-7	NA
TGTGCCATCAGGACACAGGGAACGTCCTACGAGCAGTACTTC	CAIRTQGTSYEQYF	14	NA	TRBV10-3	TRBJ2-7	NA
TGTGCCAGCGAGTTATGGGAGAATTCACCCCTCCACTTT	CASELWENSPLHF	13	NA	TRBV2	TRBJ1-6	NA
TGTGCCATCAGTGAGCCAGCGGGAGTCTACAATGAGCAGTTCTTC	CAISEPAGVYNEQFF	15	TRBD2	TRBV10-3	TRBJ2-1	NA
TGCAGTGGGGGGGACAATGAGCAGTTCTTC	CSGGDNEQFF	10	NA	TRBV20-1	TRBJ2-1	few
TGTGCCAGCACTCAACGAGGACTAGCGGGGAGAAGGAATTACGAGCAGTACTTC	CASTQRGLAGRRNYEQYF	18	TRBD2	TRBV12-3/TRBV12-4	TRBJ2-7	few
TGTGCCAGCAGCTCCTACGTCGACCGCTACAACGTCCTGACTTTC	CASSSYVDRYNVLTF	15	NA	TRBV7-6	TRBJ2-6	few
TGCAGTGCGAAGTTCCGGGTAGGAGAGCAGTACTTC	CSAKFRVGEQYF	12	NA	TRBV20-1	TRBJ2-7	NA
TGTGCCAGCAGCCAAGGGCCCGTGAACTATGGCTACACCTTC	CASSQGPVNYGYTF	14	NA	TRBV3-1	TRBJ1-2	NA
TGTGCCAGCAGCTTAGATCAGGGAACTAACACTGAAGCTTTCTTT	CASSLDQGTNTEAFF	15	NA	TRBV7-9	TRBJ1-1	few
TGTGCCAGCAGCTTAGGGATTGGTGGGGAAGAGACCCAGTACTTC	CASSLGIGGEETQYF	15	NA	TRBV7-2	TRBJ2-5	NA
TGCAGCGTTGTGGGTACGAGCTCCTACAATGAGCAGTTCTTC	CSVVGTSSYNEQFF	14	NA	TRBV29-1	TRBJ2-1	NA
TGTGCCAGCTCACCCCAGAGTAATGAAAAACTGTTTTTT	CASSPQSNEKLFF	13	NA	TRBV18	TRBJ1-4	few
TGTGCCAGCAGTTTGGGCGGGATAGGCGGAGTCGGGCAGACCCAGTACTTC	CASSLGGIGGVGQTQYF	17	NA	TRBV12-3/TRBV12-4	TRBJ2-5	NA
TGTGCCAGTCAGAGGACAGGGAGTGGCACTGAAGCTTTCTTT	CASQRTGSGTEAFF	14	TRBD1	TRBV6-5	TRBJ1-1	NA
TGTGCCTGGTCGTCCGGGAGGCTGGAATCAGAGACCCAGTACTTC	CAWSSGRLESETQYF	15	TRBD2	TRBV30	TRBJ2-5	few
TGTGCCAGCAGCTTAGAAAGGCAGGGGGCGATGTACGAGCAGTACTTC	CASSLERQGAMYEQYF	16	TRBD1	TRBV11-2	TRBJ2-7	NA
TGTGCCAGCTCGTTCTCGGGAGGGCCCTCAGATACGCAGTATTTT	CASSFSGGPSDTQYF	15	TRBD2	TRBV18	TRBJ2-3	few
TGCGCCAGCAGGGAGGAAGCGGGTCCCCAAGAGACCCAGTACTTC	CASREEAGPQETQYF	15	NA	TRBV5-1	TRBJ2-5	few
TGTGCCAGCAGCCCCCGGGAGCCTACCTACGAGCAGTACTTC	CASSPREPTYEQYF	14	NA	TRBV6-6	TRBJ2-7	few
TGTGCCAGCAGCTTGGGACTAGCGGGACCTGAGCAGTTCTTC	CASSLGLAGPEQFF	14	TRBD2	TRBV7-9	TRBJ2-1	few
TGTGCCAGCAGTTCCCCTCCGACTAGCGGGGCCCTTAATGAGCAGTTCTTC	CASSSPPTSGALNEQFF	17	TRBD2	TRBV6-6	TRBJ2-1	NA
TGTGCCAGCAGACAAACTAGCGGATCCTACGAGCAGTACTTC	CASRQTSGSYEQYF	14	TRBD2	TRBV6-5	TRBJ2-7	few
TGTGCCAGCAGCGTAGGGTTAGCGGGGAACGGGGAGCTGTTTTTT	CASSVGLAGNGELFF	15	TRBD2	TRBV9	TRBJ2-2	NA
TGCGCCAGCAGCTTGGTTGGCCCCAGCAGGAGTAATTCACCCCTCCACTTT	CASSLVGPSRSNSPLHF	17	NA	TRBV5-1	TRBJ1-6	many
TGCGCCAGCAGACTAATGGGAGGGAACACTGAAGCTTTCTTT	CASRLMGGNTEAFF	14	NA	TRBV4-1	TRBJ1-1	NA
TGTGCCAGCTTCGGGAGTGGCTACACCTTC	CASFGSGYTF	10	NA	TRBV6-5	TRBJ1-2	NA
TGTGCCAGCAAACGGTTATCCGGAGGGGGAGAATCCTACGAGCAGTACTTC	CASKRLSGGGESYEQYF	17	NA	TRBV6-2/TRBV6-3	TRBJ2-7	few
TGTGCCAGCAGTGAGTCTAGCGGGGCTCCGGGGGCCCAGTACTTC	CASSESSGAPGAQYF	15	TRBD2	TRBV2	TRBJ2-5	NA
TGCAGTGCTAGAGATCAAACCGGAGAGCCCTTTGGCTACACCTTC	CSARDQTGEPFGYTF	15	NA	TRBV20-1	TRBJ1-2	NA